This passage covers 18 T cell receptor beta chains from one sample sequenced in a study of shared T cell receptors in the human thymus. Using immunoSEQ multiplex PCR, the repertoire was profiled, and TCRdb retains in-frame clones only, with some absent. The table records around 340,000 clones, 85% to 95% of them present only once. The material sequenced was thymocytes. All receptors derive from a human donor.

CDR3 loop: CASVEGGLAGYEQYF. The DNA for the CDR3 is TGTGCCAGCGTCGAAGGGGGACTAGCGGGATATGAGCAGTACTTC. The chain uses TRBV2 and TRBJ2-7; TRBD2 aligns across 13 bases. Germline assignment: CDR1 SNHLY and CDR2 FYNNEI. V shed 8 bases, J shed 7 bases, and the junction held 11 bases outside the gene matches. The CDR3 has 15 amino acids.

V gene TRBV28 combines with J gene TRBJ2-4; the match to TRBD2 covers 7 bases. V gave up 3 bases and J gave up 1 base; unmatched junction bases: 6. CDR3 length equals 16 residues. Per the germline V gene, CDR1 is MDHEN and CDR2 is SYDVKM. DNA for the CDR3: TGTGCCAGCAGTTTGGGGGAGGGCTCGGCCAAAAACATTCAGTACTTC. Translating gives CASSLGEGSAKNIQYF.

The chain couples TRBV5-1 to TRBJ2-3; 8 positions agree with TRBD2. The CDR3 is 18 residues long. Germline assignment: CDR1 SGHRS and CDR2 YFSETQ. V shed 4 bases and J 2 bases; nucleotides not matched to a gene: 15. CDR3 protein: CASSRPPVAGGSTDTQYF. The CDR3 DNA reads TGCGCCAGCAGCCGACCTCCGGTTGCGGGAGGCTCCACAGATACGCAGTATTTT.

The chain's CDR3 is CSVKNSTDRGLSGYGYTF. The CDR3 bases are TGCAGCGTCAAAAACTCAACAGACAGGGGGCTGTCGGGGTATGGCTACACCTTC. The genes are TRBV29-1 and TRBJ1-2; 10 bases fit TRBD1. Germline values: CDR1 SQVTM, CDR2 ANQGSEA. This CDR3 has 18 residues. V lost 6 bases, J lost 5 bases, and 21 bases stayed unmatched.

J is TRBJ1-2 and V is TRBV5-1; 9 bases are a match to TRBD1. V gave up 4 bases and J gave up 4 bases; unmatched junction bases: 11. This CDR3 is 16 amino acids long. The germline gives CDR1 SGHRS, CDR2 YFSETQ. This CDR3 is CASSIRTGAGSYGYTF. The CDR3 coding sequence is TGCGCCAGCAGCATTAGGACAGGGGCAGGGAGCTATGGCTACACCTTC.

The chain is built from TRBV11-2 and TRBJ2-7, with D unclear. Trimming removed 2 bases from V and 6 bases from J, with 11 bases in between. The CDR3 covers 13 residues. Germline CDR1 SGHAT, CDR2 FQNNGV. This CDR3 is CASSLWVGLEQYF. The CDR3 DNA follows: TGTGCCAGCAGCTTATGGGTAGGGCTCGAGCAGTACTTC. Complete variable domain (other parts from reference TRBV11-2 and TRBJ2-7): EAGVAQSPRYKIIEKRQSVAFWCNPISGHATLYWYQQILGQGPKLLIQFQNNGVVDDSQLPKDRFSAERLKGVDSTLKIQPAKLEDSAVYLCASSLWVGLEQYFGPGTRLTVT.

The chain uses TRBV18 and TRBJ1-2; D not certain. The V gene's germline CDR1 is KGHSH and CDR2 LQKENI. This CDR3 is built from 12 residues. The ends were cut back, 3 bases at V and 5 bases at J, with 7 bases in the middle. The DNA for the CDR3 is TGTGCCAGCTCACCCGCAAGGTATGGCTACACCTTC. It specifies CASSPARYGYTF.

The chain carries TRBV7-2 and TRBJ2-7; no firm D call. CDR3 length: 15 residues. Germline assignment: CDR1 SGHTA and CDR2 FQGNSA. V gave up 1 base and J gave up 1 base, with 11 bases separating them. CDR3 in DNA: TGTGCCAGCAGCTTAGGAGTGGGCCAGTCCTACGAGCAGTACTTC. Its protein product is CASSLGVGQSYEQYF. The entire variable domain, with the rest obtained from reference TRBV7-2 and TRBJ2-7, is as follows: GAGVSQSPSNKVTEKGKDVELRCDPISGHTALYWYRQSLGQGLEFLIYFQGNSAPDKSGLPSDRFSAERTGGSVSTLTIQRTQQEDSAVYLCASSLGVGQSYEQYFGPGTRLTVT.

The V and J genes are TRBV7-9 and TRBJ2-2, with TRBD2 matching over 7 bases. The CDR3 has 16 residues. Germline CDR1 is SEHNR and CDR2 is FQNEAQ (reference sequence). V trimming: 6 bases; J trimming: 2 bases; junction bases outside the gene matches: 9. CDR3 protein: CASSPPLAVNTGELFF. CDR3 in DNA: TGTGCCAGCAGTCCTCCCCTAGCGGTAAACACCGGGGAGCTGTTTTTT. The variable domain in full, with the rest retrieved from reference TRBV7-9 and TRBJ2-2, is DTGVSQNPRHKITKRGQNVTFRCDPISEHNRLYWYRQTLGQGPEFLTYFQNEAQLEKSRLLSDRFSAERPKGSFSTLEIQRTEQGDSAMYLCASSPPLAVNTGELFFGEGSRLTVL.

The V gene is TRBV10-3, the J gene TRBJ2-5; TRBD2 aligns across 10 bases. Per germline, CDR1 ENHRY and CDR2 SYGVKD. The CDR3 is 18 amino acids. V lost 3 bases to trimming and J lost 3 bases; unmatched junction nucleotides: 13. CDR3 in DNA: TGTGCCATCAGTGAAAGTCGTGGGCTAGCGGGAGCCAAAGAGACCCAGTACTTC. As protein: CAISESRGLAGAKETQYF.

V usage is TRBV7-2 and J usage is TRBJ2-7; 12 nucleotides match TRBD2. The V gene end was trimmed by 3 bases and the J gene end by 5 bases; junction bases not matched to a gene: 14. CDR3 length: 18 residues. CDR1 and CDR2 (germline): SGHTA, FQGNSA. As DNA, the CDR3 is TGTGCCAGCAGCTTGACTAGCGGGAGACCGTCTGTCGGGGACGAGCAGTACTTC. Translation: CASSLTSGRPSVGDEQYF.

The chain is built from TRBV15 and TRBJ1-4, with D perhaps matching TRBD1 (6 bases). The CDR3 runs 13 residues. Germline lookup yields CDR1 LNHNV and CDR2 YYDKDF (reference sequence). The V gene lost 4 bases and the J gene lost 6 bases, with 9 bases spanning the gap. CDR3 loop: CATSTSGDEKLFF. In nucleotides, the CDR3 is TGTGCCACCAGCACCTCAGGGGATGAAAAACTGTTTTTT. The whole variable domain, filled in from reference TRBV15 and TRBJ1-4, reads DAMVIQNPRYQVTQFGKPVTLSCSQTLNHNVMYWYQQKSSQAPKLLFHYYDKDFNNEADTPDNFQSRRPNTSFCFLDIRSPGLGDTAMYLCATSTSGDEKLFFGSGTQLSVL.

V gene TRBV5-1 combines with J gene TRBJ2-7, with 10 bases that match TRBD1. V trimming: 5 bases; J trimming: 5 bases; junction bases outside the gene matches: 4. The germline V gene encodes CDR1 SGHRS and CDR2 YFSETQ. CDR3 size: 13 residues. The CDR3 DNA reads as TGCGCCAGCAGACGGGACAGGGGCGACGAGCAGTACTTC. Amino acid sequence: CASRRDRGDEQYF.

V gene TRBV5-6 combines with J gene TRBJ1-3, with D maybe TRBD1 (5 bases). Trimming shortened V by 4 bases and J by 0 bases, and 14 bases separated the two germline ends. The CDR3 has 16 residues. CDR1 and CDR2 (germline): SGHDT, YYEEEE. CDR3 amino acids: CASSPRDVRSGNTIYF. The CDR3, as DNA: TGTGCCAGCAGCCCTCGGGACGTTCGCTCTGGAAACACCATATATTTT.

The chain carries TRBV19 and TRBJ2-1; 11 nucleotides line up with TRBD2. Germline loops: CDR1 LNHDA, CDR2 SQIVND (reference sequence). Trimming at V came to 6 bases and at J to 10 bases, leaving 8 bases not matched to a gene. There are 14 residues in the CDR3. CDR3 coding DNA: TGTGCCAGTAGCCCACTAGCGGGAGCGGGGGAGCAGTTCTTC. It yields the protein CASSPLAGAGEQFF. Using reference TRBV19 and TRBJ2-1 for the parts outside the CDR3, the full variable domain is DGGITQSPKYLFRKEGQNVTLSCEQNLNHDAMYWYRQDPGQGLRLIYYSQIVNDFQKGDIAEGYSVSREKKESFPLTVTSAQKNPTAFYLCASSPLAGAGEQFFGPGTRLTVL.

The CDR3 protein is CASSPPRSSPYEQYF. CDR3 nucleotides: TGTGCCAGCAGCCCCCCCCGGAGCTCTCCCTACGAGCAGTACTTC. This chain uses TRBV7-9 with TRBJ2-7; D unclear. The germline V gene has CDR1 SEHNR and CDR2 FQNEAQ (reference sequence). This CDR3 has 15 amino acids. Trimming took off 5 bases at V and 2 bases at J, with 16 bases between the two ends.

The rearrangement uses TRBV13 and TRBJ2-7, with unresolved D. The CDR3 contains 15 residues. V dropped 5 bases and J dropped 0 bases, with 14 bases sitting between them. Germline V gene sequence: CDR1 PRHDT, CDR2 FYEKMQ (reference sequence). CDR3 nucleotides: TGTGCCAGCAGCCCTCCGATTCCTAGCTCCTACGAGCAGTACTTC. Amino acids: CASSPPIPSSYEQYF.

This chain uses TRBV9 with TRBJ1-2, with a possible D match to TRBD1 (6 bases). The CDR3 is 13 amino acids. V lost 4 bases to trimming and J lost 3 bases, with 10 bases between them. Germline CDR1 is SGDLS and CDR2 is YYNGEE. DNA of the CDR3: TGTGCCAGCAGCCCAGGGGTGGACTATGGCTACACCTTC. Translating it yields CASSPGVDYGYTF. Full variable domain (rest looked up from reference TRBV9 and TRBJ1-2): DSGVTQTPKHLITATGQRVTLRCSPRSGDLSVYWYQQSLDQGLQFLIQYYNGEERAKGNILERFSAQQFPDLHSELNLSSLELGDSALYFCASSPGVDYGYTFGSGTRLTVV.